This T cell receptor beta chain stems from a study of cytomegalovirus exposure and HLA in healthy donors. Whole-study results and caveats: Versus the 666-donor mean, an Asian-associated ancestry cluster reportedly showed fewer N-insertions in a later analysis.

Regarding this clone: Its antigen is unknown.

The PCR was carried out with 60 Vbeta primers and 13 Jbeta primers. Measured with immunoSEQ multiplex PCR; TCRdb has only the in-frame clones, and not every one. This repertoire shows fewer than 250,000 clones, about 80% found once; its top ten account for 1.5% to 2%. The CDR3 covers 14 residues. Germline CDR1 reads SNHLY; CDR2 reads FYNNEI. Trimming at V came to 7 bases and at J to 6 bases, leaving 5 bases not matched to a gene. This TCR derives from a young man in good health and CMV-seronegative. The rearrangement uses TRBV2 and TRBJ2-2, with 10 positions matching TRBD1. The specimen was PBMCs. CDR3 DNA: TGTGCCAGCACCGTCGGACAGGGGGCCGGGGAGCTGTTTTTT. It encodes CASTVGQGAGELFF. The full variable domain, in which reference TRBV2 and TRBJ2-2 provide the parts outside the CDR3, is EPEVTQTPSHQVTQMGQEVILRCVPISNHLYFYWYRQILGQKVEFLVSFYNNEISEKSEIFDDQFSVERPDGSNFTLKIRSTKLEDSAMYFCASTVGQGAGELFFGEGSRLTVL.